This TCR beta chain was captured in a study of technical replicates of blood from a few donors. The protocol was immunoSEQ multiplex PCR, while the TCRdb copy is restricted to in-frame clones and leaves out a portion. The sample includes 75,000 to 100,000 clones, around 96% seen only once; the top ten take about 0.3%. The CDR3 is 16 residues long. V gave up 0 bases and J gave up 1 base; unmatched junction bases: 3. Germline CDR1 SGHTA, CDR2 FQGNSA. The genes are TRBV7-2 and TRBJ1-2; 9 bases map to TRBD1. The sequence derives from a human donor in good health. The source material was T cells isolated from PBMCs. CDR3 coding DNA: TGTGCCAGCAGCTTAGCCCGGGACAGGGTTAACTATGGCTACACCTTC. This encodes CASSLARDRVNYGYTF. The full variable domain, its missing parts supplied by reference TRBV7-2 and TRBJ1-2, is GAGVSQSPSNKVTEKGKDVELRCDPISGHTALYWYRQSLGQGLEFLIYFQGNSAPDKSGLPSDRFSAERTGGSVSTLTIQRTQQEDSAVYLCASSLARDRVNYGYTFGSGTRLTVV.